This T cell receptor (beta chain) was obtained from a study of CD8 T cells in Susac syndrome. When the RNA was reverse transcribed, random hexamers were used with an input of about 0.5 to 1 ug. By means of immunoSEQ multiplex PCR, TCR beta CDR3 spanning 54 Vbeta and 13 Jbeta underwent amplification. TCRdb reprocessed the immunoSEQ multiplex PCR reads with MiXCR, giving one entry per CDR3 protein. The sample contains under 200,000 distinct CDR3 sequences, approximately 95% of which appear only once. The germline gives CDR1 LGHNA, CDR2 YSLEER. This CDR3 is built from 13 residues. V was pared by 3 bases and J by 4 bases, with 9 bases between. High-throughput TCR beta sequencing covered peripheral CD8+ and CD4+ T cells. TEMRA cells were enriched by FACS, while CD8+ and CD4+ T cells were obtained through a negative isolation that was performed magnetically. Study-level results: As the study acknowledged, the number of individuals in its TCR sequencing and HLA analysis was relatively small.

On this clonotype itself: Its specificity is not known.

This TCR derives from a human donor in good health. Sequenced material: CD4+ T cells from PBMCs. The chain joins TRBV4-3 to TRBJ1-2; the D is unclear. The CDR3 nucleotides read TGCGCCAGCAGCCACACGGCGCTCTATGGCTACACCTTC. As protein: CASSHTALYGYTF.